This T cell receptor (beta chain) derives from a study of identical twins. TCRdb recomputed calls from the 5' RACE reads with MiXCR, one row per CDR3 protein. This table holds roughly 1,500,000 distinct CDR3 sequences, roughly 35% found once. This CDR3 is 16 amino acids long. CDR1 is MGHRA and CDR2 is YSYEKL in the germline V gene. V shed 2 bases, J shed 7 bases, and the junction held 12 bases outside the gene matches. Specimen: cord blood. V is TRBV4-1 and J is TRBJ1-2, with TRBD1 matching over 8 bases. This clonotype was obtained from a newborn girl in good health. CDR3 bases: TGCGCCAGCAGCCAACCTTCGACAGGGGCTCAGGGTGGCTACACCTTC. This sequence encodes CASSQPSTGAQGGYTF.